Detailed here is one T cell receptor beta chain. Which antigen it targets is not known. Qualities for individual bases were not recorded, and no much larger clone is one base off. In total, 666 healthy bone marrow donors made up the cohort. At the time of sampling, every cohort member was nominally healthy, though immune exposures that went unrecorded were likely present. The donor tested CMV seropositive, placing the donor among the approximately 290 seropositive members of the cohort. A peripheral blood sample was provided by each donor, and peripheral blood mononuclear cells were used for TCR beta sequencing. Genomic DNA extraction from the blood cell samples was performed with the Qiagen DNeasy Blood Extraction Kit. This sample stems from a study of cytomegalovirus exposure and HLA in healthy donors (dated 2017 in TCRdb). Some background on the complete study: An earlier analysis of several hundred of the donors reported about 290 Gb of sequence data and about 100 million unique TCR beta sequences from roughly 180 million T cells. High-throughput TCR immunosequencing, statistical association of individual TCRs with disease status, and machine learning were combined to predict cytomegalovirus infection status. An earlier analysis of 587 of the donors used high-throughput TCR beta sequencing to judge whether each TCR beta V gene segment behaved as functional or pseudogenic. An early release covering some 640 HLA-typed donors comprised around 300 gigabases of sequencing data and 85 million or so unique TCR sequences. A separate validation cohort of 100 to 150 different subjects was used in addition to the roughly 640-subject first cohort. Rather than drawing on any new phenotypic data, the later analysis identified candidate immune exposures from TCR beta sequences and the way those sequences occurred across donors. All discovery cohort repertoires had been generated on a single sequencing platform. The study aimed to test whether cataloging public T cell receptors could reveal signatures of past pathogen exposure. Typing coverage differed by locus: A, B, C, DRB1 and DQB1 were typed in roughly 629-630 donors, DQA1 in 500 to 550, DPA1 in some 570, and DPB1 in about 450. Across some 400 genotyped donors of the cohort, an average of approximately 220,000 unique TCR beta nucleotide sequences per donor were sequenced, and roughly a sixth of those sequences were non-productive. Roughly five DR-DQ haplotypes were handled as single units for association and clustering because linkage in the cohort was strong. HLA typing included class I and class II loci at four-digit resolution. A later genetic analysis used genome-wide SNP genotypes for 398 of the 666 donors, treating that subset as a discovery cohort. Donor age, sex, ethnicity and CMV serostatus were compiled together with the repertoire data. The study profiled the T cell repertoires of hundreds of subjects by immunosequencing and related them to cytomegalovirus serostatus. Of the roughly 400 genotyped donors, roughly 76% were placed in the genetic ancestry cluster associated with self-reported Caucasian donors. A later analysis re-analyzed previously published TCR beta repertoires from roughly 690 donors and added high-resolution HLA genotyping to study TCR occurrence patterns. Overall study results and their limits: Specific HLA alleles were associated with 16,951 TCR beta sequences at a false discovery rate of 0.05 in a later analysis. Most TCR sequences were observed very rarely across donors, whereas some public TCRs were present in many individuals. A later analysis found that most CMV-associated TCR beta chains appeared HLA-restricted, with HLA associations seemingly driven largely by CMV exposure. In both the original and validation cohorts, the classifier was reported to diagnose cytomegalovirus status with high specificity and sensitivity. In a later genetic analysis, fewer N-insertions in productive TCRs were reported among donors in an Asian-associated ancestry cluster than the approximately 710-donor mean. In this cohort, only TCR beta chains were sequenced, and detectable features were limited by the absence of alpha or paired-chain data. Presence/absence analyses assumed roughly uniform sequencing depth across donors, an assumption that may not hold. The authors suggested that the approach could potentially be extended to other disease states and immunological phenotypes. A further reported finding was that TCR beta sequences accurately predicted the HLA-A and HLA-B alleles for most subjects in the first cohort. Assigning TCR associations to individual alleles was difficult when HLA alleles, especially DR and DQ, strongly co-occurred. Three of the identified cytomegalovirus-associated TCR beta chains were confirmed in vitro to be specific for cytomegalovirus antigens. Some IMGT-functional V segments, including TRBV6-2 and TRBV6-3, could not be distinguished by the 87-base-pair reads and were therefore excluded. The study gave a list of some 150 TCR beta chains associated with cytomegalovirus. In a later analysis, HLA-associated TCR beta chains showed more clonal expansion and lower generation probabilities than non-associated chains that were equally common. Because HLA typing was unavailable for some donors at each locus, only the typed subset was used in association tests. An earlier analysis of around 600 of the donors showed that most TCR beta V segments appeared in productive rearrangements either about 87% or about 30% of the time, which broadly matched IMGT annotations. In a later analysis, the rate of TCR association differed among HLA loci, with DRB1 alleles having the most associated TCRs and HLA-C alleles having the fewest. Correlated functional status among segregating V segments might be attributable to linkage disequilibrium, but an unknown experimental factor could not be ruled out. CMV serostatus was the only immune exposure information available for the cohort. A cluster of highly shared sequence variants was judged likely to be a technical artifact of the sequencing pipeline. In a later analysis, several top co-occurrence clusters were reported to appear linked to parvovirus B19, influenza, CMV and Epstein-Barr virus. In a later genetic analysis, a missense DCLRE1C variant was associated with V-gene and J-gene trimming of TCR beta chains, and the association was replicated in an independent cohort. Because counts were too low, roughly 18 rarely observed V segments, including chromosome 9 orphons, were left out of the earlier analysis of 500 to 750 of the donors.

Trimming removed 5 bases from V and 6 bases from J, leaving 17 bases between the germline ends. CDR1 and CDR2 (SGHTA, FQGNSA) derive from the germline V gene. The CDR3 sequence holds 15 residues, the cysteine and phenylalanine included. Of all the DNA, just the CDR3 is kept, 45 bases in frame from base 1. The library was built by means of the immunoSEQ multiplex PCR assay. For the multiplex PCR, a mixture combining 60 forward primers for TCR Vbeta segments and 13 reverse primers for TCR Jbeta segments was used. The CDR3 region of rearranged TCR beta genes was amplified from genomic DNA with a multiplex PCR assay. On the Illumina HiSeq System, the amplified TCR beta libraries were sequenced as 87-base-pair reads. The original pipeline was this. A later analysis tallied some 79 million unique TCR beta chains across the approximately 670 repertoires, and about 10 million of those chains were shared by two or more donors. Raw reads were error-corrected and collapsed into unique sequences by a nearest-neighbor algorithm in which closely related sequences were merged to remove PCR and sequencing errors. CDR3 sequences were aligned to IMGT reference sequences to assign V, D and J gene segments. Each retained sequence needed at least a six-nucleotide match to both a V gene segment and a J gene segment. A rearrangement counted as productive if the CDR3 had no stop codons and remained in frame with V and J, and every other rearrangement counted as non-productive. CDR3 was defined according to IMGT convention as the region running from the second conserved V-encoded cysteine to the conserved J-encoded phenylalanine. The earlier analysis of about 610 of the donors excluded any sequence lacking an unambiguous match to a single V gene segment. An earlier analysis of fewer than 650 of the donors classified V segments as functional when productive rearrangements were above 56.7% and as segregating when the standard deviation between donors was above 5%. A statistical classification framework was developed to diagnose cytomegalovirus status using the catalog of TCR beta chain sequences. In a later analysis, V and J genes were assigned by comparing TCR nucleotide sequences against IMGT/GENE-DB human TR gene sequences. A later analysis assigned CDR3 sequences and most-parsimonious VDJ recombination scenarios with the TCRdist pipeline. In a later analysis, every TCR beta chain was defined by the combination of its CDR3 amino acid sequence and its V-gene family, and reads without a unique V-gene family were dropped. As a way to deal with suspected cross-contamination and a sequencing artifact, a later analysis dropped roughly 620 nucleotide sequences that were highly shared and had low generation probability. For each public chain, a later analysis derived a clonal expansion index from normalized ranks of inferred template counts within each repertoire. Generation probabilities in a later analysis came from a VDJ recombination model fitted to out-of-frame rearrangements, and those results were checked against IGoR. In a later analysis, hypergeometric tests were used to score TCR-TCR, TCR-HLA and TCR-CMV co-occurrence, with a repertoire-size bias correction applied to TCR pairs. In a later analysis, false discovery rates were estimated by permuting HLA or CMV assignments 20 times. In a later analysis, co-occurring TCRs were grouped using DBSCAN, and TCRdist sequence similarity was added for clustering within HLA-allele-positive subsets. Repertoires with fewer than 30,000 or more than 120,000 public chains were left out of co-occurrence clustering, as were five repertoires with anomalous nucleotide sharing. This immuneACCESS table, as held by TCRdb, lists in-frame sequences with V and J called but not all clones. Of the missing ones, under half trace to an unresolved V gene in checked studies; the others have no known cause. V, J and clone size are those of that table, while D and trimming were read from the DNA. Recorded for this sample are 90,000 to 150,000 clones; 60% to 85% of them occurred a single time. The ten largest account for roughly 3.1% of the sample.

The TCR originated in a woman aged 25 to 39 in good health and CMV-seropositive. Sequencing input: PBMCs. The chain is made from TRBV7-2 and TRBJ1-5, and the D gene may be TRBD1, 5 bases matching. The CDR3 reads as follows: CASSPSWGAGQPQHF. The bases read TGTGCCAGCAGCCCATCTTGGGGCGCAGGTCAGCCCCAGCATTTT.